This T cell receptor beta chain came from a study of T cells in Graves' hyperthyroidism and ophthalmopathy. Study-wide context: Any treatment followed the collection of peripheral blood at initial diagnosis. Study findings and constraints: From stable hyperthyroidism, ophthalmopathy was set apart by a 13 V-J model.

Graves' hyperthyroidism showing no ophthalmopathy progression within 18 months was considered stable. Patients were excluded for uncontrolled infection, other autoimmune disease, pregnancy or lactation. The CDR3 spans 15 residues. CDR1 is MGHRA, CDR2 YSYEKL, per germline. The ends were cut back, 2 bases at V and 7 bases at J, with 14 bases in the middle. It was RNA transcripts that yielded the amplified TCR beta CDR3 regions. HTBI primers were the set used in a first-round RT-PCR of the TCR CDR3. TCRdb processed the multiplex PCR reads anew with MiXCR; each CDR3 protein has one entry. The table records 300,000 to 400,000 distinct CDR3 sequences, about 18% of them present only once. This clonotype has just a few counts. Its antigen remains unidentified.

The rearrangement joins TRBV4-1 to TRBJ1-4, with D hard to call. The sequence derives from a woman aged 45-65 years with Graves' hyperthyroidism. Sequenced: blood. DNA for the CDR3: TGCGCCAGCAGCCAAAGTAGTAACGAGGGTGAAAAACTGTTTTTT. Amino acid sequence: CASSQSSNEGEKLFF.